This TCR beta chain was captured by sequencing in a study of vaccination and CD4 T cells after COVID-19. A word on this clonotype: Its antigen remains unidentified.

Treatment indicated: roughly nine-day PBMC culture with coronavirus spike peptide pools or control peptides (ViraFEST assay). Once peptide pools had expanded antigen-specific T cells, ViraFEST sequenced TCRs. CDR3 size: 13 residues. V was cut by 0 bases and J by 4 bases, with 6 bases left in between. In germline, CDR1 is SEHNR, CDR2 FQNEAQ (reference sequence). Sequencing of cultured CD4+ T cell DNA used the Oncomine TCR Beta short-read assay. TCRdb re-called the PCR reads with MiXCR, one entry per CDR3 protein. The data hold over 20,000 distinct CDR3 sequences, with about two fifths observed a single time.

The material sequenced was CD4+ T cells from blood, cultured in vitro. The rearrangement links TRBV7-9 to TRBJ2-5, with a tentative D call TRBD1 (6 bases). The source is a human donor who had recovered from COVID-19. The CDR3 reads CASSLAGAETQYF. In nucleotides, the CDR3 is TGTGCCAGCAGCTTAGCGGGGGCAGAGACCCAGTACTTC. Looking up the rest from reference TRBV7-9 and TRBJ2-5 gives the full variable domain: DTGVSQNPRHKITKRGQNVTFRCDPISEHNRLYWYRQTLGQGPEFLTYFQNEAQLEKSRLLSDRFSAERPKGSFSTLEIQRTEQGDSAMYLCASSLAGAETQYFGPGTRLLVL.